This T cell receptor beta chain derives from a study of blood T cell repertoires in COVID-19. About the study: Samples came from the United States, Italy and Spain, spanning acute and convalescent COVID-19. In each case, the material was cDNA or gDNA derived from T cells, B-cell-depleted T cells, or PBMCs.

Germline V gene data show CDR1 as ENHRY and CDR2 as SYGVKD. This CDR3 contains 14 residues. V lost 0 bases to trimming and J lost 4 bases, with 8 bases between them. Per the original methods: Amplification of reference gene primers provided the estimated nucleated cell counts. Assay used: immunoSEQ multiplex PCR; TCRdb lists only in-frame clones, some missing. From that table come the V and J calls and clone size; the DNA was used to work out D and trimming. The data contain more than 200,000 clones, 70% to 90% of them singletons. Participants had their cohort set by participant-reported clinical history.

The chain recombines TRBV10-3 with TRBJ2-3; possible D gene TRBD2, 5 bases. This TCR was recovered from a woman between 50 and 59 years old who had recovered from COVID-19. The sequencing input was PBMCs or T cells enriched from blood (not recorded which). The CDR3 region is CAISESHGADTQYF. In DNA form, the CDR3 reads TGTGCCATCAGTGAGTCGCACGGGGCAGATACGCAGTATTTT.